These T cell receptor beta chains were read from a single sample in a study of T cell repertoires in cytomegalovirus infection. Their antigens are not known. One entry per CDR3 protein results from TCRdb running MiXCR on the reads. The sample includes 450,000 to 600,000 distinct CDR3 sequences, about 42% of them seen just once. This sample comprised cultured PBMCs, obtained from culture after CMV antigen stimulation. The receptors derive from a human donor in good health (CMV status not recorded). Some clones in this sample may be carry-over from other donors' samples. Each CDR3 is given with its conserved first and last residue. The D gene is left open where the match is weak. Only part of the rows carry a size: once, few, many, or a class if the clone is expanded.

CDR3 protein: CASSRDSFSNQPQHF
CDR3 DNA: TGTGCCAGCAGCCGAGACAGCTTTAGCAATCAGCCCCAGCATTTT
V gene: TRBV7-2
clone size: few
J gene: TRBJ1-5
D gene: NA

CDR3 protein: CASSLRRAGGAAGELFF
CDR3 DNA: TGTGCCAGCAGCCTACGTAGAGCGGGAGGGGCCGCCGGGGAGCTGTTTTTT
V gene: TRBV11-2
clone size: NA
J gene: TRBJ2-2
D gene: TRBD2

CDR3 protein: CASSRGLGHNEQFF
CDR3 DNA: TGTGCCAGCAGCCGAGGACTTGGGCACAATGAGCAGTTCTTC
V gene: TRBV7-2
clone size: NA
J gene: TRBJ2-1
D gene: NA

CDR3 protein: CAISEGGARDYTF
CDR3 DNA: TGTGCCATCAGTGAGGGGGGTGCCAGGGACTACACCTTC
V gene: TRBV10-3
clone size: NA
J gene: TRBJ1-2
D gene: NA

CDR3 protein: CASSPPNPGYEQYF
CDR3 DNA: TGTGCCAGCTCACCCCCTAACCCAGGCTACGAGCAGTACTTC
V gene: TRBV18
clone size: NA
J gene: TRBJ2-7
D gene: NA

CDR3 protein: CASSSKRGPYGYTF
CDR3 DNA: TGTGCCAGCAGCTCTAAACGGGGCCCCTATGGCTACACCTTC
V gene: TRBV7-2
clone size: few
J gene: TRBJ1-2
D gene: NA

CDR3 protein: CASSLALQGRRRIEALF
CDR3 DNA: TGTGCCAGCAGCTTAGCGCTGCAGGGCCGACGGCGGATTGAAGCTCTCTTT
V gene: TRBV7-6
clone size: NA
J gene: TRBJ1-1
D gene: NA

CDR3 protein: CASSRDGSTGELFF
CDR3 DNA: TGTGCCAGTAGCCGGGACGGAAGCACCGGGGAGCTGTTTTTT
V gene: TRBV6-2/TRBV6-3
clone size: few
J gene: TRBJ2-2
D gene: NA

CDR3 protein: CASREVLGTDTQYF
CDR3 DNA: TGTGCCAGCAGGGAAGTTCTGGGCACAGATACGCAGTATTTT
V gene: TRBV6-1
clone size: few
J gene: TRBJ2-3
D gene: NA

CDR3 protein: CASSSEGGVSGYTF
CDR3 DNA: TGTGCCAGCAGCTCAGAAGGGGGAGTGAGTGGCTACACCTTC
V gene: TRBV7-2
clone size: NA
J gene: TRBJ1-2
D gene: NA

CDR3 protein: CASSRQSDEKLFF
CDR3 DNA: TGTGCCAGCAGCCGACAGTCCGATGAAAAACTGTTTTTT
V gene: TRBV6-1
clone size: NA
J gene: TRBJ1-4
D gene: NA

CDR3 protein: CASSPDRLDTQYF
CDR3 DNA: TGTGCCAGCAGCCCCGATAGGTTAGATACGCAGTATTTT
V gene: TRBV7-2
clone size: few
J gene: TRBJ2-3
D gene: NA

CDR3 protein: CASSSYITGELFF
CDR3 DNA: TGTGCCAGCAGCTCGTACATCACCGGGGAGCTGTTTTTT
V gene: TRBV7-8
clone size: NA
J gene: TRBJ2-2
D gene: NA

CDR3 protein: CASSLLRRLLEVSNQPQHF
CDR3 DNA: TGTGCCAGCAGCTTGTTGAGGAGGCTACTTGAGGTTAGCAATCAGCCCCAGCATTTT
V gene: TRBV11-3
clone size: few
J gene: TRBJ1-5
D gene: NA

CDR3 protein: CASGVRGSTDTQYF
CDR3 DNA: TGTGCCAGCGGGGTCCGGGGGTCCACAGATACGCAGTATTTT
V gene: TRBV11-2
clone size: NA
J gene: TRBJ2-3
D gene: NA

CDR3 protein: CASSFLRQGDTEAFF
CDR3 DNA: TGTGCCAGCAGCTTCTTGAGACAGGGGGACACTGAAGCTTTCTTT
V gene: TRBV7-2
clone size: NA
J gene: TRBJ1-1
D gene: TRBD1

CDR3 protein: CASSSSTALHEKLFF
CDR3 DNA: TGTGCCAGCAGCTCGAGTACAGCCCTCCATGAAAAACTGTTTTTT
V gene: TRBV11-2
clone size: NA
J gene: TRBJ1-4
D gene: NA

CDR3 protein: CASSSDRRSGELFF
CDR3 DNA: TGCGCCAGCAGCTCGGACAGGCGTTCCGGGGAGCTGTTTTTT
V gene: TRBV5-1
clone size: NA
J gene: TRBJ2-2
D gene: TRBD1

CDR3 protein: CASSGQRGQETQYF
CDR3 DNA: TGTGCCAGCAGTGGACAGCGGGGACAAGAGACCCAGTACTTC
V gene: TRBV12-3/TRBV12-4
clone size: NA
J gene: TRBJ2-5
D gene: NA

CDR3 protein: CASSSPPGKWGTDTQYF
CDR3 DNA: TGTGCCAGCAGTTCCCCTCCCGGGAAATGGGGCACAGATACGCAGTATTTT
V gene: TRBV12-3/TRBV12-4
clone size: NA
J gene: TRBJ2-3
D gene: NA

CDR3 protein: CASSEMLSGGREQYF
CDR3 DNA: TGTGCCAGCAGTGAAATGCTTAGCGGGGGCCGCGAGCAGTACTTC
V gene: TRBV2
clone size: NA
J gene: TRBJ2-7
D gene: TRBD2

CDR3 protein: CAISDSRVQETQYF
CDR3 DNA: TGTGCCATCAGTGATTCGAGGGTCCAAGAGACCCAGTACTTC
V gene: TRBV10-3
clone size: once
J gene: TRBJ2-5
D gene: NA

CDR3 protein: CASSWSGEQFF
CDR3 DNA: TGTGCCAGCAGCTGGTCGGGGGAGCAGTTCTTC
V gene: TRBV7-3
clone size: NA
J gene: TRBJ2-1
D gene: NA

CDR3 protein: CASSTPRTGGILGYGYTF
CDR3 DNA: TGTGCCAGCAGTACGCCCCGGACAGGGGGGATTTTGGGCTATGGCTACACCTTC
V gene: TRBV28
clone size: NA
J gene: TRBJ1-2
D gene: TRBD1

CDR3 protein: CASTRRERRDTQYF
CDR3 DNA: TGTGCCAGCACCCGGCGGGAGCGGCGAGATACGCAGTATTTT
V gene: TRBV12-3/TRBV12-4
clone size: NA
J gene: TRBJ2-3
D gene: TRBD2

CDR3 protein: CASWGGYTEAFF
CDR3 DNA: TGTGCCAGCTGGGGGGGGTACACTGAAGCTTTCTTT
V gene: TRBV6-8
clone size: NA
J gene: TRBJ1-1
D gene: NA

CDR3 protein: CASSVGEYSNQPQHF
CDR3 DNA: TGCGCCAGCAGTGTAGGGGAATATAGCAATCAGCCCCAGCATTTT
V gene: TRBV5-1
clone size: NA
J gene: TRBJ1-5
D gene: NA

CDR3 protein: CASSLGGLYGNTIYF
CDR3 DNA: TGTGCCAGCAGCTTGGGGGGGCTGTACGGAAACACCATATATTTT
V gene: TRBV7-2
clone size: many
J gene: TRBJ1-3
D gene: NA

CDR3 protein: CASSPPDSTGELFF
CDR3 DNA: TGTGCCAGCAGCCCTCCGGACTCTACCGGGGAGCTGTTTTTT
V gene: TRBV7-6
clone size: NA
J gene: TRBJ2-2
D gene: NA

CDR3 protein: CASSPRLYQPQHF
CDR3 DNA: TGTGCCAGCAGCCCAAGATTATATCAGCCCCAGCATTTT
V gene: TRBV4-1
clone size: NA
J gene: TRBJ1-5
D gene: NA

CDR3 protein: CASSSQNQPQHF
CDR3 DNA: TGTGCCAGCAGCTCCCAGAATCAGCCCCAGCATTTT
V gene: TRBV7-9
clone size: few
J gene: TRBJ1-5
D gene: NA

CDR3 protein: CASSSQDASGGLSTDTQYF
CDR3 DNA: TGTGCCAGCAGCTCCCAGGATGCTAGCGGGGGGCTTAGCACAGATACGCAGTATTTT
V gene: TRBV7-2
clone size: many
J gene: TRBJ2-3
D gene: TRBD2

CDR3 protein: CASSYLGPYGYTF
CDR3 DNA: TGTGCCAGCAGTTACCTCGGACCCTATGGCTACACCTTC
V gene: TRBV28
clone size: NA
J gene: TRBJ1-2
D gene: NA